Below, 12 T cell receptor gamma chains from the same sample are listed, as sequenced in a study of gamma-delta T cells after stem cell transplantation. TCRdb called clones from the RT-PCR reads again using CATT. The repertoire consists of about 240 gamma-chain clones, with roughly three fifths occurring once and the leading ten covering about 71%. Material: gamma-delta T cells. All receptors come from a human donor. It is not recorded whose cells these are; they may come from a transplant donor.

V gene TRGV9 combines with J gene TRGJP. TCRdb leaves out the J gene; it was filled in here by matching the DNA to germline. The CDR3 runs to 16 residues. The germline V gene has CDR1 GITISATS and CDR2 ISYDGTV (reference sequence). With V trimmed by 4 bases and J by 4 bases, 4 bases remained unmatched. CDR3 DNA sequence: TGTGCCTTGTGGGATCATCAAGAGTTGGGCAAAAAAATCAAGGTATTT. Its protein product is CALWDHQELGKKIKVF.

A note on this clone: A read error may account for a junction end that differs from germline. V gene TRGV9 combines with J gene TRGJP. Because TCRdb records no J gene, it was assigned here through a match of the DNA to germline. CDR1 and CDR2 (germline): GITISATS, ISYDGTV (reference sequence). The CDR3 covers 17 residues. CDR3 sequence reads: CAVWEVQKELGKKIKVF. The CDR3 DNA is TGTGCCGTGTGGGAGGTGCAGAAAGAGTTGGGCAAAAAAATCAAGGTATTT.

This clone was detected a few times. V is TRGV9 and J is TRGJP. The CDR3 runs to 16 residues. The germline CDR1 and CDR2 sequences are GITISATS and ISYDGTV (reference sequence). V shed 0 bases and J 9 bases; nucleotides not matched to a gene: 5. The CDR3 spells CALWEVDVLGKKIKVF. For the CDR3, the DNA is TGTGCCTTGTGGGAGGTGGACGTGTTGGGCAAAAAAATCAAGGTATTT.

The chain carries TRGV5 and TRGJ1 or TRGJ2. TCRdb does not report a J gene; here it was assigned by matching the DNA to germline references. CDR1 is VINAFY and CDR2 is YDVSNSKD in the germline V gene. Germline trimming cut 0 bases from V and 7 bases from J; bases unmatched to any gene: 9. This CDR3 has 14 residues. CDR3 region: CATWDRRRGYKKLF. The CDR3 nucleotides read TGTGCCACCTGGGACAGGCGCCGGGGATATAAGAAACTCTTT.

About this clone itself: Given a much more abundant clone one base away, this may be a read error. Here the J gene is TRGJ1 or TRGJ2 and the V gene is not called. CDR3 length: 13 amino acids. In DNA form, the CDR3 reads TGTGCCTTGTGGGAGCCTACCAACTATAAGAATCTCTTT. It specifies CALWEPTNYKNLF.

The J gene has no call, while the V gene is TRGV9. From germline, CDR1 is GITISATS and CDR2 ISYDGTV (reference sequence). The CDR3 loop spans 16 amino acids. The CDR3 DNA sequence: TGTGCCTTGTGGGAGGTGGAAGAGTTGGGCAAAAAAAACAAGCTATTT. This codes for CALWEVEELGKKNKLF.

This chain's CDR3 is CATWDRQDYKKLF. The DNA for the CDR3 is TGTGCCACCTGGGACAGGCAGGATTATAAGAAACTCTTT. The genes are TRGV3 and TRGJ1 or TRGJ2. No J segment appears in TCRdb, so it was assigned here by matching the sequence to germline. V was clipped by 0 bases and J by 5 bases; unmatched bases: 4. The germline CDR1 and CDR2 sequences are VTNTFY and YDVSTARD (reference sequence). The CDR3 is 13 residues long.

Concerning this clone itself: A much larger clone lies a single base off, so this may be a read error. The same CDR3 can be traced to other DNA sequences in this sample. This chain links TRGV9 with TRGJP. Here the J gene was assigned by germline matching of the DNA, as TCRdb has none. The CDR3 length is 16 residues. CDR1 and CDR2 (germline): GITISATS, ISYDGTV (reference sequence). The CDR3 loop reads CALWEPQELGKKIKVF. In DNA, the CDR3 is TGTGCCCTGTGGGAGCCACAAGAGTTGGGCAAAAAAATCAAGGTATTT.

For this clone: This clone may be a read error of a much larger clone one base away. The chain carries TRGV9 and TRGJP. TCRdb leaves out the J gene; it was filled in here by matching the DNA to germline. The CDR3 is made up of 16 amino acids. CDR1 GITISATS and CDR2 ISYDGTV come from the germline V gene (reference sequence). The CDR3 spells CALWGVEELGKKIKVF. CDR3 DNA: TGTGCCTTGTGGGGGGTGGAAGAGTTGGGCAAAAAAATCAAGGTATTT.

This chain links TRGV9 with TRGJP. No J gene is reported in TCRdb; it was inferred here by comparing the DNA with germline. V dropped 0 bases and J dropped 11; count of bases not matched to a gene: 7. CDR3 length: 16 amino acids. Per germline, CDR1 GITISATS and CDR2 ISYDGTV (reference sequence). CDR3 residues: CALWEVLGVGKKIKVF. CDR3 DNA: TGTGCCTTGTGGGAGGTGTTAGGGGTGGGCAAAAAAATCAAGGTATTT.

The V call is TRGV3, the J call TRGJ1 or TRGJ2. Here the J gene came from matching the DNA to germline, since TCRdb omits it. The V gene's germline CDR1 is VTNTFY and CDR2 YDVSTARD (reference sequence). The V segment lost 0 bases and the J segment 4 bases; nucleotides outside the gene matches: 12. The CDR3 runs to 16 residues. In DNA form, the CDR3 reads TGTGCCACCTGGGACAGGCTTTTCTCTCGCTATTATAAGAAACTCTTT. The encoded protein is CATWDRLFSRYYKKLF.

This chain links TRGV4 with TRGJ1 or TRGJ2. TCRdb gives no J gene; it was assigned here by matching the DNA to germline. CDR1 EGSTGY and CDR2 YDSYTSSV come from the germline V gene. The CDR3 is 12 amino acids. After removal of 5 bases from V and 7 bases from J, the junction contained 8 bases not matched to a gene. CDR3 DNA: TGTGCCACCTGGGTGCTCGGATATAAGAAACTCTTT. Translated, it gives CATWVLGYKKLF.